This entry lists 10 T cell receptor beta chains sequenced from one sample in a study of blood T cells in healthy people across ages. Primers used in a second PCR of roughly 7 to 12 cycles were a sample-barcoded 5' primer and a J-beta primer mix. TCRdb re-derived calls from the 5' RACE reads in MiXCR, one entry per CDR3 protein. Among over a million distinct CDR3 sequences, around 40% were seen once, and the ten largest hold about 4%. Sequencing was done on a sample of blood. These receptors originate from a woman under 30 in good health.

This clonotype appeared many times. The chain employs TRBV7-2 and TRBJ1-2, with D perhaps TRBD1 (5 bases). Germline CDR1 and CDR2: SGHTA and FQGNSA. The V and J ends lost 3 bases and 3 bases respectively, with 14 bases between them. The CDR3 consists of 15 residues. The CDR3 sequence is CASSFVGGADYGYTF. In nucleotides, the CDR3 is TGTGCCAGCAGCTTCGTTGGGGGAGCGGACTATGGCTACACCTTC.

The chain employs TRBV20-1 and TRBJ2-1; D unresolved. V was trimmed by 6 bases and J by 2 bases, leaving 17 bases between them. There are 15 residues in the CDR3. Germline loops: CDR1 DFQATT, CDR2 SNEGSKA (reference sequence). The CDR3 bases are TGCAGTGCCCAACCTACGGACGACGCCTACAATGAGCAGTTCTTC. It encodes CSAQPTDDAYNEQFF.

The rearrangement joins TRBV12-3 or TRBV12-4 to TRBJ2-3; D call uncertain. This CDR3 is 13 amino acids long. V lost 7 bases and J 6 bases, leaving 14 bases between the germline ends. The CDR3 coding sequence is TGTGCCAGCAATACCCCCCCGGTGGATACGCAGTATTTT. Protein sequence: CASNTPPVDTQYF.

This clonotype showed up just once. The chain uses TRBV11-2 and TRBJ2-7; 9 bases line up with TRBD2. The CDR3 covers 15 residues. J lost 7 bases, V lost 2 bases, and 9 bases had no gene match. CDR1 and CDR2 from the germline V gene are SGHAT and FQNNGV. The CDR3 region has the DNA TGTGCCAGCAGCTTATCTAGCGGGACGAGCAATGAGCAGTACTTC. It specifies CASSLSSGTSNEQYF. Based on the CDR3 plus reference TRBV11-2 and TRBJ2-7, the full variable domain is EAGVAQSPRYKIIEKRQSVAFWCNPISGHATLYWYQQILGQGPKLLIQFQNNGVVDDSQLPKDRFSAERLKGVDSTLKIQPAKLEDSAVYLCASSLSSGTSNEQYFGPGTRLTVT.

The chain recombines TRBV7-3 with TRBJ2-1; 9 positions match TRBD2. The CDR3 has 18 amino acids. V lost 0 bases to trimming and J lost 8 bases; unmatched junction nucleotides: 14. CDR1 is SGHTA, CDR2 FQGTGA, per germline. CDR3 sequence reads: CASSLTPLDLAGVYEQFF. CDR3 nucleotide sequence: TGTGCCAGCAGCTTAACTCCGCTCGATTTAGCGGGAGTATATGAGCAGTTCTTC.

The chain uses TRBV3-1 and TRBJ2-1; D remains ambiguous. There are 17 residues in the CDR3. Trimming removed 0 bases at V and 0 bases at J, with 12 bases between. Looked up from germline, CDR1 is LGHDT and CDR2 is YNNKEL (reference sequence). The CDR3 bases are TGTGCCAGCAGCCAAGAGGTCGGGCTAAGCTCCTACAATGAGCAGTTCTTC. Its translation: CASSQEVGLSSYNEQFF.

The chain uses TRBV27 and TRBJ1-2; D call uncertain. V was trimmed by 7 bases and J by 0 bases, leaving 12 bases between them. The CDR3 covers 14 residues. Germline V gene data show CDR1 as MNHEY and CDR2 as SMNVEV (reference sequence). The CDR3 region has the DNA TGTGCCAGCAAACAATTCGCCGCTAACTATGGCTACACCTTC. It yields the protein CASKQFAANYGYTF.

Comment on this clonotype: A much larger clone differs from this one at a single base, so this may be a read error. The genes are TRBV3-1 and TRBJ1-2, with 8 bases matching TRBD1. Germline CDR1 and CDR2: LGHDT and YNNKEL (reference sequence). This CDR3 is built from 13 residues. V lost 4 bases to trimming and J lost 6 bases; unmatched junction nucleotides: 4. For the CDR3, the DNA is TGTGCCAGCAGCCGGGACAGGTCCCATGGCTACACCTTC. Protein: CASSRDRSHGYTF.

This clonotype was seen only a few times. The chain has TRBV5-1 and TRBJ2-5; 14 bases agree with TRBD2. Germline V gives CDR1 SGHRS, CDR2 YFSETQ. The CDR3 is 15 amino acids. The ends lost 4 bases at V and 3 bases at J; junction bases unmatched: 2. CDR3 coding DNA: TGCGCCAGCAGCAAGGGACTAGCGGGAGAAGAGACCCAGTACTTC. Translation: CASSKGLAGEETQYF.

The chain uses TRBV5-1 and TRBJ2-2; the match to TRBD2 covers 9 bases. The CDR3 spans 15 residues. In germline, CDR1 is SGHRS, CDR2 YFSETQ. The junction had 6 bases not matched to a gene; V was cut back by 4 bases and J by 5 bases. CDR3 bases: TGCGCCAGCAGCACCACTAGCGGGCCTACCGGGGAGCTGTTTTTT. Its protein product is CASSTTSGPTGELFF.